A selection of T cell receptor beta chains follows, all from one sample in a study of shared clonotypes between healthy human individuals. Only in-frame clones appear in the TCRdb table, and some are missing; sequencing was by immunoSEQ multiplex PCR. The sample holds millions of clones, roughly 94% seen once. Sequenced input: naive CD4+ T cells sorted from blood. The receptors were sampled from a man aged 18 to 29 in good health. Each CDR3 is given with its conserved first and last residue. Fields, in order: D gene, clone size, J gene, V gene, CDR3 DNA, CDR3 protein. D genes are given only for firm matches. Only some rows state a clone size, as once, few, many or a class for expanded clones.

NA,NA,TRBJ2-6,TRBV11-3,TGTGCCAGCAGCTTTAGTGGGGCCAACGTCCTGACTTTC,CASSFSGANVLTF
TRBD1,few,TRBJ1-6,TRBV9,TGTGCCAGCAGCCGGACGGGACAGGGGACACCCCTCCACTTT,CASSRTGQGTPLHF
TRBD1,NA,TRBJ2-7,TRBV10-3,TGTGCCATCAGTGAGTCCGGGACAGCTACCTACGAGCAGTACTTC,CAISESGTATYEQYF
TRBD2,NA,TRBJ2-7,TRBV7-8,TGTGCCAGCAGCTTATTGGCTAGCGGCAGCTCCTACGAGCAGTACTTC,CASSLLASGSSYEQYF
NA,NA,TRBJ2-7,TRBV18,TGTGCCAGCTCACCGAGTCATGCCCAAGGCTACGAGCAGTACTTC,CASSPSHAQGYEQYF
NA,NA,TRBJ2-7,TRBV6-5,TGTGCCAGCAGTTACCTCGACAGGTCCGAGCAGTACTTC,CASSYLDRSEQYF
NA,NA,TRBJ2-2,TRBV9,TGTGCCAGCAGCCCCAAGACTAGTCCCGGGGAGCTGTTTTTT,CASSPKTSPGELFF
NA,NA,TRBJ2-3,TRBV2,TGTGCCAGCAAAGAAAACACAGATACGCAGTATTTT,CASKENTDTQYF
NA,NA,TRBJ2-3,TRBV30,TGTGCCTCTGCGGGACAGATAAGCACAGATACGCAGTATTTT,CASAGQISTDTQYF
NA,NA,TRBJ2-7,TRBV5-4,TGTGCCAGCAGTCGCCAGGGATTCTCCTACGAGCAGTACTTC,CASSRQGFSYEQYF
NA,NA,TRBJ1-1,TRBV6-5,TGTGCCAGCAGTTATATCGGGGTATTGAACACTGAAGCTTTCTTT,CASSYIGVLNTEAFF
NA,NA,TRBJ1-3,TRBV6-6,TGTGCCAGCAGGGGAGCTAGTGCTTTCGGAAACACCATATATTTT,CASRGASAFGNTIYF
NA,NA,TRBJ2-7,TRBV7-2,TGTGCCAGCAGCTCCCTGGTCGGTCGGGGCGAGCAGTACTTC,CASSSLVGRGEQYF
NA,once,TRBJ1-1,TRBV2,TGTGCCAGCGCCGGACAGTTGAACACTGAAGCTTTCTTT,CASAGQLNTEAFF
TRBD1,NA,TRBJ2-7,TRBV6-6,TGTGCCATCTCCCGGGACAGGTCCTACGAGCAGTACTTC,CAISRDRSYEQYF
TRBD1,NA,TRBJ1-2,TRBV25-1,TGTGCCAGCAGATCAGGGGGCGGGGGCTACACCTTC,CASRSGGGGYTF
NA,NA,TRBJ2-1,TRBV11-2,TGTGCCAGCAGCGGGGGGCCTATAACGACCAATGAGCAGTTCTTC,CASSGGPITTNEQFF
TRBD2,NA,TRBJ2-3,TRBV5-1,TGCGCCAGCAGCTTCGGACTAGCGGGAACAGATACGCAGTATTTT,CASSFGLAGTDTQYF
TRBD1,NA,TRBJ1-3,TRBV6-1,TGTGCCAGCACACCGGGACAGGGATCTGGAAACACCATATATTTT,CASTPGQGSGNTIYF
NA,NA,TRBJ2-3,TRBV28,TGTGCCAGCTCCCAGGCGTACACTGCTAGCACAGATACGCAGTATTTT,CASSQAYTASTDTQYF
NA,NA,TRBJ1-3,TRBV30,TGTGCCTGGAGTGTACGGTCCTCCTCTGGAAACACCATATATTTT,CAWSVRSSSGNTIYF
NA,NA,TRBJ2-5,TRBV28,TGTGCCAGCAGTTTTGGCGGGAACTTGGAGACCCAGTACTTC,CASSFGGNLETQYF
NA,NA,TRBJ1-3,TRBV18,TGTGCCAGCTCACCAGTGATGGGATGGAGTGGGGAAAACACCATATATTTT,CASSPVMGWSGENTIYF
TRBD1,NA,TRBJ2-5,TRBV30,TGTGCCTGGGGGGGACAGGTGGTCCAAGAGACCCAGTACTTC,CAWGGQVVQETQYF
TRBD1,NA,TRBJ1-5,TRBV6-5,TGTGCCAGCAGTAGAAAAGGACAGGGAGATCAGCCCCAGCATTTT,CASSRKGQGDQPQHF
NA,NA,TRBJ2-7,TRBV5-6,TGTGCCAGCAGCTTGCCAGGGGCCTACGAGCAGTACTTC,CASSLPGAYEQYF
TRBD1,NA,TRBJ2-7,TRBV28,TGTGCCAGCAGCCAATCGGGGACAGCAAAGGACGAGCAGTACTTC,CASSQSGTAKDEQYF
NA,NA,TRBJ1-2,TRBV5-1,TGCGCCAGCAGCTTGGCCGATTATAGTCCAGGGAGCCATGGCTACACCTTC,CASSLADYSPGSHGYTF
TRBD1,NA,TRBJ1-4,TRBV18,TGTGCCAGCTCACGAACCAGCGCGGGACAGGGGTATGAAAAACTGTTTTTT,CASSRTSAGQGYEKLFF
NA,once,TRBJ2-3,TRBV5-1,TGCGCCAGCAGCTTGGTTGGTGGAGACACAGATACGCAGTATTTT,CASSLVGGDTDTQYF
NA,NA,TRBJ2-7,TRBV28,TGTGCCAGCAGCCGCCCTGGACAGACCTACGAGCAGTACTTC,CASSRPGQTYEQYF
NA,NA,TRBJ1-6,TRBV9,TGTGCCAGCAGCGTAGAAGGGAGGAATTCACCCCTCCACTTT,CASSVEGRNSPLHF
TRBD2,once,TRBJ2-7,TRBV27,TGTGCCAGCAGTTTCTCCCCTAGGACTAGCGACGACTACGAGCAGTACTTC,CASSFSPRTSDDYEQYF
NA,NA,TRBJ1-2,TRBV30,TGTGCCTGGAGTGTGCGTCGGGACCTTATAACGGGCTACACCTTC,CAWSVRRDLITGYTF
NA,NA,TRBJ2-3,TRBV6-1,TGTGCCAGCGGCCTAGCCCTCAGCACAGATACGCAGTATTTT,CASGLALSTDTQYF
NA,few,TRBJ1-2,TRBV5-1,TGCGCCAGCAGCGTCTCAGGGCCTCCTGGCTATGGCTACACCTTC,CASSVSGPPGYGYTF
TRBD1,NA,TRBJ1-5,TRBV11-2,TGTGCCAGCAGCTTCGACAGGGGGGATCAGCCCCAGCATTTT,CASSFDRGDQPQHF
NA,NA,TRBJ1-6,TRBV11-2,TGTGCCAGCAGCTTAGACCGGGGTTCACCCCTCCACTTT,CASSLDRGSPLHF
TRBD2,NA,TRBJ2-2,TRBV27,TGTGCCAGCAGCTGGAGAAGGAGTGGACTAGCGGGGAGAGCTACCGGGGAGCTGTTTTTT,CASSWRRSGLAGRATGELFF
NA,NA,TRBJ2-7,TRBV5-4,TGTGCCAGCAGCTTGGGGCAACAACCAAACTACGAGCAGTACTTC,CASSLGQQPNYEQYF
TRBD1,NA,TRBJ1-2,TRBV7-6,TGTGCCAGCAGCTTAACAGGGGACTATGGCTACACCTTC,CASSLTGDYGYTF
NA,NA,TRBJ1-5,TRBV6-5,TGTGCCAGCAGCCAGTGGAGGGATGGCAATCAGCCCCAGCATTTT,CASSQWRDGNQPQHF
NA,NA,TRBJ1-1,TRBV6-1,TGTGCCAGCAGTTCATCGGGCCGGCCTGAAGCTTTCTTT,CASSSSGRPEAFF
TRBD2,NA,TRBJ2-7,TRBV7-2,TGTGCCAGCAGCTTAGGGGCGGGACTAGGAAGGGGCGAGCAGTACTTC,CASSLGAGLGRGEQYF
NA,NA,TRBJ2-3,TRBV6-5,TGTGCCAGCAGTTATGCCACTAGTACTGTGACAGATACGCAGTATTTT,CASSYATSTVTDTQYF
NA,NA,TRBJ2-7,TRBV18,TGTGCCAGCTCACCTATCCCGAGCTACGAGCAGTACTTC,CASSPIPSYEQYF
NA,NA,TRBJ2-1,TRBV20-1,TGCAGTGCTCCAATTAATGAGCAGTTCTTC,CSAPINEQFF
NA,once,TRBJ2-7,TRBV10-3,TGTGCCATCAGTGAGCATGTCGGGGCGGAGGTGGGGGAGCAGTACTTC,CAISEHVGAEVGEQYF
TRBD1,NA,TRBJ1-1,TRBV7-2,TGTGCCAGCAGCTACCGGGGACAGACGAACACTGAAGCTTTCTTT,CASSYRGQTNTEAFF
NA,once,TRBJ1-2,TRBV29-1,TGCAGCGTTGCCGGGGGCGGCTATGGCTACACCTTC,CSVAGGGYGYTF
NA,NA,TRBJ1-3,TRBV6-1,TGTGCCAGCAGGGTCAGGGCTGCGGACACCATATATTTT,CASRVRAADTIYF
TRBD1,NA,TRBJ1-5,TRBV6-1,TGTGCCAGCAGTGGAAAGGGCTCCGGGACAGATAGCAATCAGCCCCAGCATTTT,CASSGKGSGTDSNQPQHF
NA,NA,TRBJ2-7,TRBV27,TGTGCCAGCAAAGGGCTTTGGGGAAACTACGAGCAGTACTTC,CASKGLWGNYEQYF
NA,NA,TRBJ1-1,TRBV30,TGTGCCTGGAGTACCCCAATGAGCCGGGCTTTCTTT,CAWSTPMSRAFF
NA,NA,TRBJ1-6,TRBV7-2,TGTGCCAGCAGCCCCCTAGGGCAGTCAGGCCTCCACTTT,CASSPLGQSGLHF
NA,NA,TRBJ2-7,TRBV7-2,TGTGCCAGCAGCGTAGCTTACGGGGCGGAATACGAGCAGTACTTC,CASSVAYGAEYEQYF
NA,NA,TRBJ2-7,TRBV5-1,TGCGCCAGCAGTCCTCGACAGGCCTCCTACGAGCAGTACTTC,CASSPRQASYEQYF
NA,NA,TRBJ2-3,TRBV6-4,TGTGCCAGCAGATCCTCCTCCCTACGTCCAGATACGCAGTATTTT,CASRSSSLRPDTQYF